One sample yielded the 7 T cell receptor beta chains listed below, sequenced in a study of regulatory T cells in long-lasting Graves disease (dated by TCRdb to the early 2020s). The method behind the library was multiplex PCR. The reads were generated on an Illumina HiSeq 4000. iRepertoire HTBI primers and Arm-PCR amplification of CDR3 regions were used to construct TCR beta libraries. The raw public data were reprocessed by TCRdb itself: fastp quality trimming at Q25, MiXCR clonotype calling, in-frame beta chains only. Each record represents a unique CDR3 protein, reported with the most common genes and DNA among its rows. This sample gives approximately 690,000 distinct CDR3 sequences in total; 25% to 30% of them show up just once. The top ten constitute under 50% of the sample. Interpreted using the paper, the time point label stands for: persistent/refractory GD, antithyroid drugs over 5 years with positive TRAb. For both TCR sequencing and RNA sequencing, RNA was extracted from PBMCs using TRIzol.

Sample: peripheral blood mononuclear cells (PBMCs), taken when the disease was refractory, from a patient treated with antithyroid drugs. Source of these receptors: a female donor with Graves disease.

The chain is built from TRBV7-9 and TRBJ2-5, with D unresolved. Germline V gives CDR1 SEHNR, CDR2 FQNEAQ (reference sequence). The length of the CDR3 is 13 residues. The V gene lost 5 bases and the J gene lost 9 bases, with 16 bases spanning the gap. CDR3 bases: TGTGCCAGCAGCCCCGGGTCTCCGTTGGCCCAGTACTTC. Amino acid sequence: CASSPGSPLAQYF.

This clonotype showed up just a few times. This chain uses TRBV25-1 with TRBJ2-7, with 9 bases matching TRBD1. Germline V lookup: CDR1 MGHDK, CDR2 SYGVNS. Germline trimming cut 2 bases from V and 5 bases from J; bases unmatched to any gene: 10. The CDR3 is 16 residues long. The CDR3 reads CASSENSNRGRNEQYF. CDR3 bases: TGTGCCAGCAGTGAAAATTCCAACAGGGGGCGGAACGAGCAGTACTTC.

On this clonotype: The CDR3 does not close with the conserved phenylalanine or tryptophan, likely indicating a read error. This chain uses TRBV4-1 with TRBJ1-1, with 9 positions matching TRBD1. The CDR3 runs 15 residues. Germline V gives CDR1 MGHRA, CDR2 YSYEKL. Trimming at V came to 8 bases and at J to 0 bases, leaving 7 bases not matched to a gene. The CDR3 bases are TGCGCCAGCGTTGGACAGGGGTACCTGAACACTGAAGCTTTCCTT. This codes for CASVGQGYLNTEAFL.

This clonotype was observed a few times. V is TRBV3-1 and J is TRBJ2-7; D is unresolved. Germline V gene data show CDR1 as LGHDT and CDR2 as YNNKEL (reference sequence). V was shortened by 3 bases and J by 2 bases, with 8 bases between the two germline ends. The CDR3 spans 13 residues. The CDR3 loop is CASSHGETYEQYF. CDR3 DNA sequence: TGTGCCAGCAGCCATGGGGAAACCTACGAGCAGTACTTC.

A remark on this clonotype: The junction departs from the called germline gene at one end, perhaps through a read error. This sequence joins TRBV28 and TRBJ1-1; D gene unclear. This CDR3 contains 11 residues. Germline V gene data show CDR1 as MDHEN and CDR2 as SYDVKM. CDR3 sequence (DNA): TGTGCCAGCAGGGAGACTTACGAAGCTCTCTTT. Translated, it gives CASRETYEALF.

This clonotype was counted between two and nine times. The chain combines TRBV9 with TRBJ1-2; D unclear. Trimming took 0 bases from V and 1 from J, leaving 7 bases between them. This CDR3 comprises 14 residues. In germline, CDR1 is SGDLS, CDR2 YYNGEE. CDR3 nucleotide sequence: TGTGCCAGCAGCGTAGCAGGAGTTAACTATGGCTACACCTTC. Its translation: CASSVAGVNYGYTF.

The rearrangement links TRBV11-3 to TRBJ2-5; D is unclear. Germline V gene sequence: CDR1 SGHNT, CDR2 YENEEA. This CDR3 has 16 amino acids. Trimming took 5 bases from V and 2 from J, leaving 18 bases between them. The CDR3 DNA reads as TGTGCCAGCAGCCCCACTGTAAGTGGTCGGCAAGAGACCCAGTACTTC. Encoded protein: CASSPTVSGRQETQYF.